Listed here are 23 T cell receptor beta chains from one sample, sequenced in a study of CD8+ T cells in alopecia areata. Extracted RNA was reverse transcribed into cDNA, the sequencing template. Clones were read by immunoSEQ multiplex PCR, and TCRdb kept only the in-frame ones, dropping some. This table has 140,000 or so clones, approximately 60% appearing once. Specimen: CD8+ T cells sorted from blood. The source of these receptors is a human donor in good health.

The J gene is TRBJ2-7, the V gene TRBV5-6; D tentatively reads TRBD1 or TRBD2 (5 bases each). This CDR3 is 15 amino acids long. With 4 bases removed from V and 2 bases from J, the gap between germline ends came to 16 bases. Germline CDR1 SGHDT, CDR2 YYEEEE. The CDR3 DNA reads as TGTGCCAGCAGCGGGGGTGCCGGTTCGACCTACGAGCAGTACTTC. It translates to CASSGGAGSTYEQYF.

This rearrangement joins TRBV7-9 to TRBJ1-1; D is perhaps TRBD1 (6 bases). This CDR3 is built from 14 residues. CDR1 and CDR2 from the germline V gene are SEHNR and FQNEAQ (reference sequence). With 5 bases removed from V and 1 base from J, the gap between germline ends came to 11 bases. CDR3 loop: CASSPQDRNTEAFF. Here the CDR3 DNA reads TGTGCCAGCAGCCCGCAGGACAGGAACACTGAAGCTTTCTTT.

This chain links TRBV27 with TRBJ2-7; D gene uncertain. Trimming took off 4 bases at V and 0 bases at J, with 4 bases between the two ends. CDR3 size: 12 residues. CDR1 is MNHEY, CDR2 SMNVEV, per germline (reference sequence). DNA for the CDR3: TGTGCCAGCAGTTCCAGCTCCTACGAGCAGTACTTC. Amino acids: CASSSSSYEQYF.

The chain recombines TRBV7-9 with TRBJ1-2; D might be TRBD1 (6 bases). Germline assignment: CDR1 SEHNR and CDR2 FQNEAQ (reference sequence). With 5 bases removed from V and 0 bases from J, the gap between germline ends came to 16 bases. The CDR3 contains 16 residues. CDR3 nucleotide sequence: TGTGCCAGCAGCACCCCCGGACAGAGAGCTAACTATGGCTACACCTTC. Its protein product is CASSTPGQRANYGYTF. The variable domain in full, completed from reference TRBV7-9 and TRBJ1-2, reads DTGVSQNPRHKITKRGQNVTFRCDPISEHNRLYWYRQTLGQGPEFLTYFQNEAQLEKSRLLSDRFSAERPKGSFSTLEIQRTEQGDSAMYLCASSTPGQRANYGYTFGSGTRLTVV.

V usage is TRBV29-1 and J usage is TRBJ1-2; 7 bases agree with TRBD1. V dropped 5 bases and J dropped 4; count of bases not matched to a gene: 7. The CDR3 runs 13 residues. In germline, CDR1 is SQVTM, CDR2 ANQGSEA. The CDR3 here is CSVKDRSRYGYTF. In DNA, the CDR3 is TGCAGCGTTAAGGACAGGAGTCGCTATGGCTACACCTTC.

The chain joins TRBV13 to TRBJ2-3; 9 nucleotides match TRBD1. The CDR3 is 14 residues long. With V trimmed by 9 bases and J by 4 bases, 8 bases remained unmatched. In germline, CDR1 is PRHDT, CDR2 FYEKMQ (reference sequence). CDR3 DNA sequence: TGTGCCAGTGGGATGGGACAGGGCGCAGATACGCAGTATTTT. This gives the protein CASGMGQGADTQYF.

The chain carries TRBV29-1 and TRBJ2-1, with D possibly being TRBD1 (6 bases). Germline lookup yields CDR1 SQVTM and CDR2 ANQGSEA. V lost 7 bases to trimming and J lost 6 bases, with 19 bases between them. The CDR3 has 14 residues. CDR3 bases: TGCAGCGCCCCGTGGGGGCTCCAAGGCAATGAGCAGTTCTTC. Translating gives CSAPWGLQGNEQFF.

The chain combines TRBV11-2 with TRBJ2-1, with 10 bases identical to TRBD2. The CDR3 runs 16 residues. The junction had 12 bases not matched to a gene; V was cut back by 9 bases and J by 4 bases. CDR1 is SGHAT, CDR2 FQNNGV, per germline. The CDR3 DNA reads as TGTGCCAGTCTCGGGAGCGGACTAGCGGAGTACAATGAGCAGTTCTTC. It codes for CASLGSGLAEYNEQFF.

The table lists this clone with a few counts. This chain joins TRBV9 and TRBJ2-2; D ambiguous. Germline lookup yields CDR1 SGDLS and CDR2 YYNGEE. This CDR3 is 16 amino acids long. Trimming removed 3 bases at V and 1 base at J, with 13 bases between. CDR3 in DNA: TGTGCCAGCAGCGCCTTCGGATCCTGGAACACCGGGGAGCTGTTTTTT. This codes for CASSAFGSWNTGELFF.

The chain combines TRBV12-5 with TRBJ2-5; no definite D call. The V gene lost 3 bases and the J gene lost 1 base, with 3 bases spanning the gap. Germline-derived CDR1 and CDR2 are LGHNT and FRNRAP. The CDR3 has 12 residues. The chain's CDR3 is CASGFGQETQYF. CDR3 coding DNA: TGTGCTAGTGGTTTCGGCCAAGAGACCCAGTACTTC. Full variable domain (remainder filled in from reference TRBV12-5 and TRBJ2-5): DARVTQTPRHKVTEMGQEVTMRCQPILGHNTVFWYRQTMMQGLELLAYFRNRAPLDDSGMPKDRFSAEMPDATLATLKIQPSEPRDSAVYFCASGFGQETQYFGPGTRLLVL.

This clone was counted between two and nine times. The V call is TRBV29-1, the J call TRBJ1-2, with TRBD1 matching over 8 bases. Per the germline V gene, CDR1 is SQVTM and CDR2 is ANQGSEA. The CDR3 extends over 12 amino acids. J was trimmed by 4 bases and V by 5 bases; bases with no gene match: 3. The CDR3 DNA reads as TGCAGCGTTAGGGACAGGTCCTATGGCTACACCTTC. It is translated as CSVRDRSYGYTF.

About this clone itself: The same CDR3 can be traced to other DNA sequences in this sample. The chain joins TRBV9 to TRBJ2-5; a possible D gene is TRBD1 (6 bases). This CDR3 spans 14 amino acids. Trimming took 0 bases from V and 2 from J, leaving 8 bases between them. Per germline, CDR1 SGDLS and CDR2 YYNGEE. Here the CDR3 DNA reads TGTGCCAGCAGCGTAGCGGACAGTCAAGAGACCCAGTACTTC. Amino acid sequence: CASSVADSQETQYF. The whole variable domain, filled in from reference TRBV9 and TRBJ2-5, reads DSGVTQTPKHLITATGQRVTLRCSPRSGDLSVYWYQQSLDQGLQFLIQYYNGEERAKGNILERFSAQQFPDLHSELNLSSLELGDSALYFCASSVADSQETQYFGPGTRLLVL.

V is TRBV28 and J is TRBJ2-3; 8 nucleotides align to TRBD1. CDR3 size: 17 residues. Trimming removed 3 bases from V and 4 bases from J; junction bases left unmatched: 12. The germline V gene has CDR1 MDHEN and CDR2 SYDVKM. The chain's CDR3 is CASSFGQGARWADTQYF. The DNA of the CDR3 is TGTGCCAGCAGTTTTGGTCAGGGGGCGCGATGGGCAGATACGCAGTATTTT.

The genes are TRBV29-1 and TRBJ2-7, with TRBD1 identical over 9 bases. This CDR3 contains 15 residues. Trimming cost V 6 bases and J 4 bases; bases outside gene matches: 13. Germline V CDR1 and CDR2: SQVTM, ANQGSEA. The DNA of the CDR3 is TGCAGCGTGATTCCCGGGACAGGGTTCCAGTACGAGCAGTACTTC. This translates into CSVIPGTGFQYEQYF.

CDR3 bases: TGTGCCAGCAGCGGTACTAGCGGGAGGGCCAGCAGGGAGCTGTTTTTT. Amino acids: CASSGTSGRASRELFF. The chain employs TRBV9 and TRBJ2-2; 13 bases are shared with TRBD2. The CDR3 has 16 residues. CDR1 and CDR2 from the germline V gene are SGDLS and YYNGEE. The J segment lost 9 bases and the V segment lost 3 bases, leaving 8 bases of the junction unmatched.

The chain combines TRBV2 with TRBJ1-5; D not certain. The germline CDR1 and CDR2 sequences are SNHLY and FYNNEI. The CDR3 runs 15 residues. V was cut by 4 bases and J by 0 bases, with 10 bases left in between. CDR3: CASSAGRNSNQPQHF. The CDR3 DNA follows: TGTGCCAGCAGTGCGGGCAGGAATAGCAATCAGCCCCAGCATTTT.

The J gene is TRBJ2-2, the V gene TRBV14, with unresolved D. Germline CDR1 SGHDN, CDR2 FVKESK. With 3 bases removed from V and 1 base from J, the gap between germline ends came to 9 bases. The length of the CDR3 is 15 residues. The CDR3 is CASSQLPWNTGELFF. The CDR3 region has the DNA TGTGCCAGCAGCCAGCTTCCGTGGAACACCGGGGAGCTGTTTTTT.

The rearrangement joins TRBV2 to TRBJ1-2; D ambiguous. This CDR3 spans 10 amino acids. V lost 6 bases, J lost 7 bases, and 6 bases lay in between. The germline V gene has CDR1 SNHLY and CDR2 FYNNEI. The CDR3, as DNA: TGTGCCAGCAGCGGTAGTGGCTACACCTTC. Protein sequence: CASSGSGYTF.

This sequence joins TRBV7-9 and TRBJ2-5, with 8 bases identical to TRBD1. Germline V CDR1 and CDR2: SEHNR, FQNEAQ (reference sequence). J lost 1 base, V lost 6 bases, and 4 bases had no gene match. CDR3 length: 14 residues. CDR3 loop: CASRQTGGQETQYF. As DNA, the CDR3 is TGTGCCAGCAGACAAACAGGGGGCCAAGAGACCCAGTACTTC.

This clone was seen only a few times. V usage is TRBV30 and J usage is TRBJ1-1; the D is unclear. Germline-derived CDR1 and CDR2 are GTSNPN and SVGIG (reference sequence). This CDR3 is built from 13 residues. Trimming shortened V by 3 bases and J by 6 bases, and 14 bases separated the two germline ends. As DNA, the CDR3 is TGTGCCTGGAGGGCAAGTGGGTATCCTGAAGCTTTCTTT. It encodes CAWRASGYPEAFF.

The V and J genes are TRBV15 and TRBJ2-1; D unresolved. Germline-derived CDR1 and CDR2 are LNHNV and YYDKDF (reference sequence). The CDR3 consists of 12 residues. V was clipped by 2 bases and J by 8 bases, with 7 bases between them. Written as DNA, the CDR3 is TGTGCCACCAGCAGACCAAACGATGAGCAGTTCTTC. As protein: CATSRPNDEQFF.

The chain links TRBV27 to TRBJ1-1; no clear D gene. The CDR3 sequence is 13 residues long. Trimming stripped 7 bases from V and 0 bases from J, with 9 bases between. Germline CDR1 reads MNHEY; CDR2 reads SMNVEV (reference sequence). Here the CDR3 DNA reads TGTGCCAGCATGAGAGCGATGAACACTGAAGCTTTCTTT. Translation: CASMRAMNTEAFF.

Written as DNA, the CDR3 is TGTGCCTGGAGTGACCGGATCTACGAGCAGTACTTC. Its translation is CAWSDRIYEQYF. J is TRBJ2-7 and V is TRBV30; no clear D gene. Trimming left V 1 base short and J 3 bases short, with 7 bases between. The CDR3 sequence is 12 residues long. The germline CDR1 and CDR2 sequences are GTSNPN and SVGIG (reference sequence).